Shown below are 19 T cell receptor beta chains from a single sample sequenced in a study of cytomegalovirus exposure and HLA in healthy donors. 13 Jbeta primers and 60 Vbeta primers were used for the PCR. The method was immunoSEQ multiplex PCR; TCRdb's version includes in-frame clones alone and lacks a portion of them. Reported are roughly 36,000 clones; the ten largest clones contain roughly 2.9%. Material for sequencing was PBMCs. These receptors were obtained from a woman aged 25 to 39 in good health and CMV-seropositive.

The genes are TRBV27 and TRBJ1-2; D perhaps matches TRBD1 (6 bases). The CDR3 covers 13 residues. The ends were cut back, 6 bases at V and 2 bases at J, with 10 bases in the middle. Germline values: CDR1 MNHEY, CDR2 SMNVEV (reference sequence). The CDR3 nucleotides read TGTGCCAGCAGCCCCAGGGGAAACTATGGCTACACCTTC. It is translated as CASSPRGNYGYTF.

The chain has TRBV10-2 and TRBJ2-3; D is perhaps TRBD2 (6 bases). CDR3 size: 15 residues. V was cut by 4 bases and J by 0 bases, with 11 bases left in between. CDR1 and CDR2 (germline): WSHSY, SAAADI. The CDR3, as DNA: TGCGCCAGCAGTGGGCGGGGCGTTAGCACAGATACGCAGTATTTT. This codes for CASSGRGVSTDTQYF.

The genes are TRBV5-1 and TRBJ2-7, with TRBD1 matching 10 bases. The CDR3 is 15 amino acids. The germline CDR1 and CDR2 sequences are SGHRS and YFSETQ. V gave up 4 bases and J gave up 3 bases; unmatched junction bases: 7. In DNA, the CDR3 is TGCGCCAGCAGCATCGGGACAGGGGACTTCTACGAGCAGTACTTC. This gives the protein CASSIGTGDFYEQYF.

The V and J genes are TRBV11-2 and TRBJ2-7; 7 nucleotides agree with TRBD2. Trimming took 5 bases from V and 1 from J; bases not matched to a gene: 11. CDR3 length equals 16 residues. Germline CDR1 SGHAT, CDR2 FQNNGV. The CDR3 is CASSPQTGGFSYEQYF. CDR3 bases: TGTGCCAGCAGCCCCCAGACGGGGGGATTTTCCTACGAGCAGTACTTC.

This chain connects TRBV28 to TRBJ2-5; D unresolved. The CDR3 sequence is 11 residues long. V lost 3 bases to trimming and J lost 5 bases, with 4 bases between them. Germline V gives CDR1 MDHEN, CDR2 SYDVKM. Written as DNA, the CDR3 is TGTGCCAGCAGTTTCGGGGAGACCCAGTACTTC. As protein: CASSFGETQYF.

This chain connects TRBV5-1 to TRBJ2-7, with a weak D call TRBD2 (5 bases). CDR3 length: 15 residues. The ends were cut back, 2 bases at V and 0 bases at J, with 12 bases in the middle. The germline gives CDR1 SGHRS, CDR2 YFSETQ. The CDR3 sequence is CASSFEGIPSYEQYF. CDR3 DNA sequence: TGCGCCAGCAGCTTTGAGGGTATCCCCTCCTACGAGCAGTACTTC.

The chain recombines TRBV29-1 with TRBJ2-3; TRBD1 aligns across 8 bases. From germline, CDR1 is SQVTM and CDR2 ANQGSEA. The junction had 13 bases not matched to a gene; V was cut back by 5 bases and J by 3 bases. The length of the CDR3 is 16 residues. CDR3 sequence reads: CSVPGAQGASTDTQYF. DNA of the CDR3: TGCAGCGTTCCGGGGGCCCAGGGGGCGAGTACAGATACGCAGTATTTT.

This sequence joins TRBV28 and TRBJ1-1; 10 nucleotides match TRBD1. The J segment lost 1 base and the V segment lost 1 base, leaving 6 bases of the junction unmatched. The CDR3 has 17 amino acids. Germline assignment: CDR1 MDHEN and CDR2 SYDVKM. The CDR3, as DNA: TGTGCCAGCAGTTTATTGCCCGGACAGGGGGAGAACACTGAAGCTTTCTTT. This gives the protein CASSLLPGQGENTEAFF.

J is TRBJ1-5 and V is TRBV25-1; D is undetermined. The V gene lost 1 base and the J gene lost 9 bases, with 13 bases spanning the gap. The germline CDR1 and CDR2 sequences are MGHDK and SYGVNS. The CDR3 runs 14 residues. The CDR3 spells CASSESGWIGPQHF. CDR3 bases: TGTGCCAGCAGTGAATCGGGATGGATTGGGCCCCAGCATTTT.

CDR3 protein: CASKIRLAGATLGTDTQYF. The CDR3 region has the DNA TGTGCCAGCAAGATCAGACTAGCGGGGGCAACATTGGGCACAGATACGCAGTATTTT. This rearrangement joins TRBV2 to TRBJ2-3; 12 bases align to TRBD2. The trim removed 7 bases at V and 1 base at J, leaving 15 bases unmatched. This CDR3 is 19 amino acids long. Germline V CDR1 and CDR2: SNHLY, FYNNEI.

The chain joins TRBV18 to TRBJ2-5; no clear D gene. CDR3 length: 14 residues. Between the trimmed V and J ends, which lost 2 bases and 4 bases, there was a span of 11 bases. Germline V CDR1 and CDR2: KGHSH, LQKENI. CDR3 region: CASSPIHLRETQYF. The CDR3 nucleotides are TGTGCCAGCTCACCAATCCACCTCAGAGAGACCCAGTACTTC.

This sequence joins TRBV4-2 and TRBJ1-4, with 7 bases aligning to TRBD1. Trimming at V came to 0 bases and at J to 7 bases, leaving 5 bases not matched to a gene. From germline, CDR1 is LGHNA and CDR2 YNFKEQ. The CDR3 is made up of 15 amino acids. The CDR3 loop is CASSQDIGDSEKLFF. CDR3 coding DNA: TGTGCCAGCAGCCAAGATATAGGGGACAGTGAAAAACTGTTTTTT.

The rearrangement joins TRBV5-1 to TRBJ1-1; the D gene is possibly TRBD1 (6 bases). Trimming removed 4 bases at V and 1 base at J, with 11 bases between. Germline-derived CDR1 and CDR2 are SGHRS and YFSETQ. The CDR3 loop spans 14 amino acids. In DNA form, the CDR3 reads TGCGCCAGCAGCCTAGGACAGACGAACACTGAAGCTTTCTTT. It translates to CASSLGQTNTEAFF. The full variable domain, rest sourced from reference TRBV5-1 and TRBJ1-1, is KAGVTQTPRYLIKTRGQQVTLSCSPISGHRSVSWYQQTPGQGLQFLFEYFSETQRNKGNFPGRFSGRQFSNSRSEMNVSTLELGDSALYLCASSLGQTNTEAFFGQGTRLTVV.

The CDR3 spells CASSPGQGFEQFF. As DNA, the CDR3 is TGCGCCAGCAGCCCGGGACAGGGTTTTGAGCAGTTCTTC. This chain joins TRBV5-1 and TRBJ2-1; 9 bases agree with TRBD1. The germline V gene has CDR1 SGHRS and CDR2 YFSETQ. V lost 4 bases to trimming and J lost 9 bases; unmatched junction nucleotides: 5. The CDR3 runs to 13 residues.

The chain joins TRBV7-8 to TRBJ1-3; D unclear. The CDR3 totals 15 residues. The V and J ends lost 1 base and 0 bases respectively, with 7 bases between them. Germline V gene sequence: CDR1 SGHVS, CDR2 FQNEAQ. CDR3 region: CASSLGPVSGNTIYF. The CDR3 DNA follows: TGTGCCAGCAGCTTAGGGCCCGTCTCTGGAAACACCATATATTTT.

The V and J genes are TRBV7-2 and TRBJ2-1; a weak D match, TRBD2 (6 bases). CDR1 is SGHTA, CDR2 FQGNSA, per germline. V was shortened by 4 bases and J by 0 bases, with 10 bases between the two germline ends. The CDR3 runs to 15 residues. The CDR3 reads CASSSGGSSYNEQFF. Written as DNA, the CDR3 is TGTGCCAGCAGCTCTGGGGGGAGCTCCTACAATGAGCAGTTCTTC. The full variable domain, completed using reference TRBV7-2 and TRBJ2-1, is GAGVSQSPSNKVTEKGKDVELRCDPISGHTALYWYRQSLGQGLEFLIYFQGNSAPDKSGLPSDRFSAERTGGSVSTLTIQRTQQEDSAVYLCASSSGGSSYNEQFFGPGTRLTVL.

This chain links TRBV5-1 with TRBJ2-5, with TRBD2 matching over 8 bases. Germline CDR1 and CDR2: SGHRS and YFSETQ. J gave up 3 bases and V 1 base, and 11 bases lay outside the gene matches. This CDR3 is built from 17 residues. Written as DNA, the CDR3 is TGCGCCAGCAGCTTGTTTTCGGGACTAGACCTTAAAGAGACCCAGTACTTC. It encodes CASSLFSGLDLKETQYF.

The chain joins TRBV4-1 to TRBJ2-7, with 7 bases matching TRBD1. Germline lookup yields CDR1 MGHRA and CDR2 YSYEKL. The length of the CDR3 is 14 residues. Trimming removed 1 base from V and 11 bases from J; junction bases left unmatched: 11. The CDR3: CASSQVWPGGEEYF. DNA for the CDR3: TGCGCCAGCAGCCAAGTCTGGCCAGGGGGAGAGGAGTACTTC.

The chain uses TRBV11-2 and TRBJ1-1, with D perhaps matching TRBD1 (5 bases). CDR3 length: 14 residues. Trimming removed 4 bases at V and 6 bases at J, with 15 bases between. CDR1 SGHAT and CDR2 FQNNGV come from the germline V gene. This CDR3 is CASSSVRGKAEAFF. CDR3 DNA: TGTGCCAGCAGCTCGGTCCGGGGGAAGGCTGAAGCTTTCTTT.